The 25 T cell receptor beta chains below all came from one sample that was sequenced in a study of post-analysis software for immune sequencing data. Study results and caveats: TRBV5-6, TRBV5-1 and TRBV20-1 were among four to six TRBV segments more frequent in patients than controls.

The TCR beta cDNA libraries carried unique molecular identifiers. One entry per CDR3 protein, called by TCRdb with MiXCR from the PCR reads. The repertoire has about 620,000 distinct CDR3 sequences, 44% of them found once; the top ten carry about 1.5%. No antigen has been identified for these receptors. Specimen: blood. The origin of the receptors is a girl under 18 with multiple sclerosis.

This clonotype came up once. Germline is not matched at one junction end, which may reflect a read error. The CDR3 reads CASSLTYWSGSIDTQYF. DNA of the CDR3: TGTGCCAGCAGTTTGACGTATTGGAGCGGAAGCATAGATACGCAGTATTTT. The gene calls are TRBV12-3 or TRBV12-4 and TRBJ2-3, with a possible D match to TRBD2 (5 bases). The CDR3 runs 17 residues.

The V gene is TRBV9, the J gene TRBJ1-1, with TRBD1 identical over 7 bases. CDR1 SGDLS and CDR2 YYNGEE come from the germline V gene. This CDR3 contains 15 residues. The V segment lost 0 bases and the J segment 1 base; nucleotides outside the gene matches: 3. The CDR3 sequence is CASSVDAGGNTEAFF. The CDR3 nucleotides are TGTGCCAGCAGCGTAGACGCAGGGGGGAACACTGAAGCTTTCTTT.

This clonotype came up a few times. The CDR3 loop is CASSIVRGRETQYF. CDR3 DNA sequence: TGTGCCAGCAGCATCGTCAGGGGGAGGGAGACCCAGTACTTC. The rearrangement joins TRBV7-8 to TRBJ2-5; possible D gene TRBD1, 7 bases. From germline, CDR1 is SGHVS and CDR2 FQNEAQ. This CDR3 has 14 amino acids. V gave up 5 bases and J gave up 5 bases, with 15 bases separating them.

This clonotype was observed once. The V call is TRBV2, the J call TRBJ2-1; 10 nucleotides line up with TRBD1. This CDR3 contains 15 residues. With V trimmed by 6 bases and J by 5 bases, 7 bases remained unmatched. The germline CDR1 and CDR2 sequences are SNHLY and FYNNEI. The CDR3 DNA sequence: TGTGCCAGCAGGCTAGACAGGGGGCACCACAATGAGCAGTTCTTC. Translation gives CASRLDRGHHNEQFF.

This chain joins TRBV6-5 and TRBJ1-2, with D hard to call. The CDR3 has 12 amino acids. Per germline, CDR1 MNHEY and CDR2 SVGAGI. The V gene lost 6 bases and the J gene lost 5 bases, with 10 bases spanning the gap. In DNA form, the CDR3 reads TGTGCCAGCAGCAACCCCCCTTATGGCTACACCTTC. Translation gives CASSNPPYGYTF.

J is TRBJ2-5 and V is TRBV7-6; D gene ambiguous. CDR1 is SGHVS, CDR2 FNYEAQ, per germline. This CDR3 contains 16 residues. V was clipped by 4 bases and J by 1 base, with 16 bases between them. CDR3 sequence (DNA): TGTGCCAGCAGCTCAGCCGCCGGACGAAGCCAAGAGACCCAGTACTTC. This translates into CASSSAAGRSQETQYF.

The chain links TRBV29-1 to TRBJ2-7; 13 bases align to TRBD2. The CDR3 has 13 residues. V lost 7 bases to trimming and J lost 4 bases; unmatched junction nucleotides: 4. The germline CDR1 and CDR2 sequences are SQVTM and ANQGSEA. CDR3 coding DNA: TGCAGCGCCCTGACTAGCGGGGGGTACGAGCAGTACTTC. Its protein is CSALTSGGYEQYF.

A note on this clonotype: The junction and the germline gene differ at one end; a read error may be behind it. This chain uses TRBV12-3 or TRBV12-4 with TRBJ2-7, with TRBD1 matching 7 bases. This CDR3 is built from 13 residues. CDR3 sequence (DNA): TGTACCAGCAGTTCGGGACAGATCTACGAGCAGTACTTC. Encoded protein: CTSSSGQIYEQYF.

CDR3: CASSPDRAGRYTF. Written as DNA, the CDR3 is TGTGCCAGCAGCCCGGACAGGGCAGGTCGCTACACCTTC. The chain has TRBV12-3 or TRBV12-4 and TRBJ1-2, with TRBD1 matching 8 bases. The CDR3 runs to 13 residues. The V gene end was trimmed by 6 bases and the J gene end by 9 bases; junction bases not matched to a gene: 9.

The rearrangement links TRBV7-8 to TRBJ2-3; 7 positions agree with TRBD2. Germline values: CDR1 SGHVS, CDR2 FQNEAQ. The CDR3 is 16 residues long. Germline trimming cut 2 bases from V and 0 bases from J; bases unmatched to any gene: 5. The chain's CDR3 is CASSLSLAASTDTQYF. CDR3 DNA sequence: TGTGCCAGCAGCTTAAGCCTAGCGGCTAGCACAGATACGCAGTATTTT.

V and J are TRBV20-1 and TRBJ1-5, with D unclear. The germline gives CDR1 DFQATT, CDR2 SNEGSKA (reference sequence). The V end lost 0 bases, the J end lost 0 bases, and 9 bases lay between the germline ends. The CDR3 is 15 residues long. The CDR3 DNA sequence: TGCAGTGCTAGAGAGGTAGGGTTTAGCAATCAGCCCCAGCATTTT. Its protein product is CSAREVGFSNQPQHF.

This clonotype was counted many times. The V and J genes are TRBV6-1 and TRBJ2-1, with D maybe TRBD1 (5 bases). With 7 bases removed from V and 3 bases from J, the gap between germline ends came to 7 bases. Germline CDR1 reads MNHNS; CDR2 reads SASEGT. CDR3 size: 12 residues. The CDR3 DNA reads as TGTGCCAGCACCCAGGGCTACAATGAGCAGTTCTTC. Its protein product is CASTQGYNEQFF.

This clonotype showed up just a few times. The CDR3 DNA follows: TGTGCCAGCAGTTTTGCCACGACTTTAGGGTGGAACGTGGACACTGAAGCTTTCTTT. Its protein product is CASSFATTLGWNVDTEAFF. This chain uses TRBV12-3 or TRBV12-4 with TRBJ1-1; D not certain. The CDR3 loop spans 19 amino acids. V lost 3 bases, J lost 3 bases, and 26 bases lay in between.

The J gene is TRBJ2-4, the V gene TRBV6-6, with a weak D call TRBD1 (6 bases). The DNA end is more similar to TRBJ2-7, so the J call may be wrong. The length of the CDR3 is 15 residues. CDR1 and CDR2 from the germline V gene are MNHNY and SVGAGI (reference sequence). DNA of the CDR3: TGTGCCAGCAGCTCCCCCACCGGGACACACTACGAGCAGTACTTC. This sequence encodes CASSSPTGTHYEQYF.

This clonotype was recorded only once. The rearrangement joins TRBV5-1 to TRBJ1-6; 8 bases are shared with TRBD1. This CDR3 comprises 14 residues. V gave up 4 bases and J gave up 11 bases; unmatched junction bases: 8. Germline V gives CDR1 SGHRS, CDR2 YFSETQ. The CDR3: CASSLGQGRTPLHF. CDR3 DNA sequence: TGCGCCAGCAGCCTAGGACAGGGCCGGACACCCCTCCACTTT.

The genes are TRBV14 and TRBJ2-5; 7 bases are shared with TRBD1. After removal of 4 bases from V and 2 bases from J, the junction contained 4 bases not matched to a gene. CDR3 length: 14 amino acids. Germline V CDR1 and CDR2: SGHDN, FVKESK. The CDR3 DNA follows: TGTGCCAGCAGCCCTCCGGGACAGCAAGAGACCCAGTACTTC. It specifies CASSPPGQQETQYF.

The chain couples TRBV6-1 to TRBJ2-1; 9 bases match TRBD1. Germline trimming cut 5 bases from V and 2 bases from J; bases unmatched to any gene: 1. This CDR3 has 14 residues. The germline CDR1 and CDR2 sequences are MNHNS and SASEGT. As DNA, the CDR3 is TGTGCCAGCAGTAACAGGGGGCCCTACAATGAGCAGTTCTTC. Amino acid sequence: CASSNRGPYNEQFF.

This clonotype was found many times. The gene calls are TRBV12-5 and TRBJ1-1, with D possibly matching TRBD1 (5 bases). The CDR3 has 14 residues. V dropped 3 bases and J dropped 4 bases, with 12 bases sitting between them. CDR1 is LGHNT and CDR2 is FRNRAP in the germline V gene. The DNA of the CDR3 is TGTGCTAGTGGTTTAAGGGAGAGGGGCACTGAAGCTTTCTTT. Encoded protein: CASGLRERGTEAFF. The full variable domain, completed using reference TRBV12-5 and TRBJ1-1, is DARVTQTPRHKVTEMGQEVTMRCQPILGHNTVFWYRQTMMQGLELLAYFRNRAPLDDSGMPKDRFSAEMPDATLATLKIQPSEPRDSAVYFCASGLRERGTEAFFGQGTRLTVV.

The CDR3 DNA reads TGCGCCAGCAGCTTGGTTTTGTGGGATACGCAGTATTTT. Encoded protein: CASSLVLWDTQYF. This rearrangement joins TRBV5-1 to TRBJ2-3; the D is unclear. The V and J ends lost 0 bases and 6 bases respectively, with 8 bases between them. The CDR3 extends over 13 amino acids. Germline CDR1 and CDR2: SGHRS and YFSETQ.

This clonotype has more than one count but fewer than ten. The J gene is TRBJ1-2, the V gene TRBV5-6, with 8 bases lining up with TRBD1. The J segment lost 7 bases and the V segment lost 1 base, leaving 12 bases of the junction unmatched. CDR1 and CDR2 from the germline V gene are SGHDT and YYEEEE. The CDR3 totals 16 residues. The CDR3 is CASSLIVTGTGAGYTF. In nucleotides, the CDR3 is TGTGCCAGCAGCTTGATCGTCACCGGGACAGGCGCTGGCTACACCTTC.

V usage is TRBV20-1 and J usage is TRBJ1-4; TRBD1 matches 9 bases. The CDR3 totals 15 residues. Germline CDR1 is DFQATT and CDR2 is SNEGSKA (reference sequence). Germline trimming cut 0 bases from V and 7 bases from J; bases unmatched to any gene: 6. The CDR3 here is CSAREQTGGSEKLFF. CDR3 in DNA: TGCAGTGCTAGAGAACAAACAGGGGGCTCTGAAAAACTGTTTTTT.

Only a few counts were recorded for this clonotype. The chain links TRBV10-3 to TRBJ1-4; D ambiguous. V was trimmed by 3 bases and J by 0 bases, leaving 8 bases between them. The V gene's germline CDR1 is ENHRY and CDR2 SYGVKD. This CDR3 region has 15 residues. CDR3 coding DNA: TGTGCCATCAGTGATCGACAATCAACTAATGAAAAACTGTTTTTT. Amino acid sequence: CAISDRQSTNEKLFF.

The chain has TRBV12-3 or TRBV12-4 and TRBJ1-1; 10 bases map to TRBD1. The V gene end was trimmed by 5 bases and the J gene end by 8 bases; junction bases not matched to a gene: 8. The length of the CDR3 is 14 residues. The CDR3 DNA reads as TGTGCCAGCAGTCCCGACAGGGGGCTTTCCGAAGCTTTCTTT. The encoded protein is CASSPDRGLSEAFF.

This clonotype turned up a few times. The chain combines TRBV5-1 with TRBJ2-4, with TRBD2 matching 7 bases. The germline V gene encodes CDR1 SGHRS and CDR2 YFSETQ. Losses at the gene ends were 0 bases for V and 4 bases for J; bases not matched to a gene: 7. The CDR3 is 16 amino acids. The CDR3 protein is CASSLGTSALKNIQYF. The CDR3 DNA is TGCGCCAGCAGCTTGGGTACTAGCGCCTTGAAAAACATTCAGTACTTC.

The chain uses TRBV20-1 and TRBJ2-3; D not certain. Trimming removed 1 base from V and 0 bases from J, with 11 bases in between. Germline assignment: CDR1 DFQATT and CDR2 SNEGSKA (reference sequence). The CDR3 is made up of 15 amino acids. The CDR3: CSARGSVDSTDTQYF. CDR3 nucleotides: TGCAGTGCTAGAGGGTCAGTGGACAGCACAGATACGCAGTATTTT.